A selection of T cell receptor beta chains follows, all from one sample in a study of T cell changes during pregnancy in multiple sclerosis. Sequencing used immunoSEQ multiplex PCR; TCRdb keeps in-frame clones, though not all of them. The table records roughly 72,000 clones, approximately 92% of them present only once. The source material was CD4+ T cells from peripheral blood mononuclear cells, sampled before pregnancy. The source is a female donor with multiple sclerosis, enrolled in a pregnancy study. The CDR3 runs from the conserved cysteine through the conserved F or W. The order of the fields is D gene, clone size, V gene, J gene, CDR3 DNA, CDR3 protein. D genes are given only for firm matches. Clone size, where shown, is once, few, many, or a class for clones that have expanded.

TRBD1	.	TRBV7-6	TRBJ1-1	TGTGCCAGCAGCTTAGGGACAGGGAGCACTGAAGCTTTCTTT	CASSLGTGSTEAFF
TRBD2	.	TRBV5-6	TRBJ2-7	TGTGCCAGCAGCTTGGTGGCGGGAGGGCTCTACGAGCAGTACTTC	CASSLVAGGLYEQYF
TRBD2	.	TRBV7-2	TRBJ2-3	TGTGCCAGCAGCTTGACTAGCGGCACAGATACGCAGTATTTT	CASSLTSGTDTQYF
.	.	TRBV5-1	TRBJ1-1	TGCGCCAGCAGCTTGGGCACTAACACTGAAGCTTTCTTT	CASSLGTNTEAFF
.	.	TRBV6-5	TRBJ1-6	TGTGCCAGCAGTTACGGGCAGGGAAATTCACCCCTCCACTTT	CASSYGQGNSPLHF
.	.	TRBV28	TRBJ1-1	TGTGCCAGCAGTTTACGGGACCCTAGGGGGACTGAAGCTTTCTTT	CASSLRDPRGTEAFF
TRBD1	.	TRBV28	TRBJ1-5	TGTGCCAGCAGTTCCCGACAGGGTCAAGGTAGCAATCAGCCCCAGCATTTT	CASSSRQGQGSNQPQHF
TRBD2	.	TRBV30	TRBJ2-1	TGTGCCTGGAGTGTAAGTGCGGGAGGGCCGGATAATGAGCAGTTCTTC	CAWSVSAGGPDNEQFF
.	.	TRBV6-1	TRBJ2-3	TGTGCCAGCAGGATAACAGGGACAGATACGCAGTATTTT	CASRITGTDTQYF
TRBD1	.	TRBV5-1	TRBJ1-2	TGCGCCAGCAGCTTGGAGGGACAGGGGTCTGGTGGCTACACCTTC	CASSLEGQGSGGYTF
TRBD1	.	TRBV5-1	TRBJ1-5	TGCGCCAGCAGCGACGGGACAGGGAATGGTGGGTATCAGCCCCAGCATTTT	CASSDGTGNGGYQPQHF
TRBD2	.	TRBV7-8	TRBJ2-7	TGTGCCAGCAGCCTTGATCGAGGACTAGCGAGGACCTACGAGCAGTACTTC	CASSLDRGLARTYEQYF
TRBD2	once	TRBV27	TRBJ2-2	TGTGCCAGCAAAGCCCGACTAGCCGACACCGGGGAGCTGTTTTTT	CASKARLADTGELFF
.	.	TRBV5-1	TRBJ2-7	TGCGCCAGCAGCTTGGGCCCTAATGACAGCTACGGGCAGTACTTC	CASSLGPNDSYGQYF
.	.	TRBV5-1	TRBJ1-2	TGCGCCAGCTCCGGGGGGGCCGCCGGCTCCTATGGCTATGGCTACACCTTC	CASSGGAAGSYGYGYTF
.	.	TRBV7-5	TRBJ2-7	TGTGTCAGAAGCCTGCGAGGGGGGGGAGGCCACGAGCAGTACTTC	CVRSLRGGGGHEQYF
TRBD1	.	TRBV11-3	TRBJ2-1	TGTGCCAGCAAAGCCGGGACAGGGTACGGTAATGAGCAGTTCTTC	CASKAGTGYGNEQFF
TRBD1	.	TRBV19	TRBJ2-7	TGTGCCAGTAGTCACCGGGACAGGTACGAGCAGTACTTC	CASSHRDRYEQYF
.	.	TRBV2	TRBJ2-5	TGTGCCAGCAGTGGTGGAGGGGAGACCCAGTACTTC	CASSGGGETQYF
.	.	TRBV19	TRBJ1-2	TGTGCCAGTAGTACGTACGGACAGCAACCCTATGGCTACACCTTC	CASSTYGQQPYGYTF
TRBD2	.	TRBV10-3	TRBJ2-3	TGTGCCATCAGGGCGGGACTAGCGGGAGGGCCTGATACGCAGTATTTT	CAIRAGLAGGPDTQYF
TRBD2	once	TRBV6-4	TRBJ2-1	TGTGCCAGCAGTCTAAGTCTAGCGGTCTACAATGAGCAGTTCTTC	CASSLSLAVYNEQFF
TRBD1	.	TRBV18	TRBJ1-2	TGTGCCAGCTCACCGCCAGGGGGGACGGCCTATGGCTACACCTTC	CASSPPGGTAYGYTF
.	once	TRBV10-2	TRBJ2-6	TGCGCCAGCAGTGACTTGTGGGGGCTCGGGACCAACGTCCTGACTTTC	CASSDLWGLGTNVLTF
.	.	TRBV9	TRBJ2-7	TGTGCCAGCAGCGTAGCGACAGTTCGGGTGCAGTACTTC	CASSVATVRVQYF
TRBD1	.	TRBV19	TRBJ1-2	TGTGCCAGTAGTATAGGCCTCGGACAGGGGGCGCAGGGCTACACCTTC	CASSIGLGQGAQGYTF
TRBD1	.	TRBV6-5	TRBJ1-1	TGTGCCAGCAGACGGACAGGACAGAACACTGAAGCTTTCTTT	CASRRTGQNTEAFF
.	.	TRBV29-1	TRBJ2-7	TGCAGCGTCTCGGACAGCCACGAGCAGTACTTC	CSVSDSHEQYF
.	.	TRBV6-5	TRBJ1-1	TGTGCCAGCAGTGCTCGGGGGGAAAGGAGAACTGAAGCTTTCTTT	CASSARGERRTEAFF
.	.	TRBV19	TRBJ1-6	TGTGCCAGTAGTATGAATTATAGGACGGGCGAGGGTAATTCACCCCTCCACTTT	CASSMNYRTGEGNSPLHF
.	.	TRBV5-4	TRBJ2-7	TGTGCCAGCAGCTTTACAGGGAGTCCCTACGAGCAGTACTTC	CASSFTGSPYEQYF
TRBD1	.	TRBV10-3	TRBJ2-7	TGTGCCATCATGCCGGGACAGGGTTCCTACGAGCAGTACTTC	CAIMPGQGSYEQYF
TRBD1	few	TRBV29-1	TRBJ1-2	TGCAGCGTTGAAGACAGGGGGATCTATGGCTACACCTTC	CSVEDRGIYGYTF
TRBD2	.	TRBV6-1	TRBJ2-5	TGTGCCAGCATCGAGCGGGGTCTAGGGGAGACCCAGTACTTC	CASIERGLGETQYF
.	.	TRBV6-6	TRBJ1-1	TGTGCCAGCAGTCTCCCGGGAGGAGGGAACACTGAAGCTTTCTTT	CASSLPGGGNTEAFF
.	.	TRBV7-2	TRBJ1-2	TGTGCCAGCAGCTTAGGGCAGGATAACTATGGCTACACCTTC	CASSLGQDNYGYTF
TRBD2	.	TRBV5-4	TRBJ2-7	TGTGCCAGCAGCTCTGGACTAGCGGGGGTTAGCGCCTCCTACGAGCAGTACTTC	CASSSGLAGVSASYEQYF
TRBD2	once	TRBV28	TRBJ2-3	TGTGCCAGCAGTTTTGATAATGGGAGGGCTACGCAGTATTTT	CASSFDNGRATQYF
TRBD1	.	TRBV5-1	TRBJ1-5	TGCGCCAGCAGCCCGGGACAGGGGAGCGTCGGTGGCAATCAGCCCCAGCATTTT	CASSPGQGSVGGNQPQHF
.	.	TRBV29-1	TRBJ1-2	TGCAGCGTTGAGGGCAGGGGCGCGGAGGGCTACACCTTC	CSVEGRGAEGYTF
TRBD2	.	TRBV30	TRBJ2-1	TGTGCCTGGAGTGTCGGGACTAGCGGTCTCAATGAGCAGTTCTTC	CAWSVGTSGLNEQFF
.	.	TRBV4-1	TRBJ2-7	TGCGCCAGCACCCCGGGACTGAGCTCCTACGAGCAGTACTTC	CASTPGLSSYEQYF
TRBD2	.	TRBV4-1	TRBJ2-3	TGCGCCAGCAGCCAAGATAGTAAGGGCGGGGGAGAATGGGGTACGCAGTATTTT	CASSQDSKGGGEWGTQYF
TRBD1	.	TRBV27	TRBJ1-2	TGTGCCAGCAGTACCTCACCGACAGGGTATGGCTACACCTTC	CASSTSPTGYGYTF
TRBD1	.	TRBV6-5	TRBJ1-2	TGTGCCAGCAGGCGGACAGGGGCAATTTCAAGCGGCTACACCTTC	CASRRTGAISSGYTF